This T cell receptor (beta chain) was identified in a study of T-cell reconstitution after alpha-beta-depleted transplantation in children. This CDR3 comprises 15 residues. Germline V gene sequence: CDR1 SGHAT, CDR2 FQNNGV. The V and J ends lost 7 bases and 4 bases respectively, with 20 bases between them. Unique molecular identifiers were incorporated when the TCRbeta library was constructed. TCRdb independently ran MiXCR on the PCR reads; one entry per CDR3 protein. The table lists hundreds of thousands of distinct CDR3 sequences, roughly 13% of them singletons. The sequence came from a male patient aged 10-17 years who had a stem cell transplant for acute myeloid leukemia, so the T cells may come from the graft donor. Specimen: PBMCs, mostly from graft donor cells, collected 360 days after TCRalphabeta/CD19-depleted stem cell transplant. V and J are TRBV11-2 and TRBJ2-7; D is possibly TRBD2 (5 bases). Here the CDR3 DNA reads TGTGCCAGCAACCTAATGGGAGCTCTGGGGTACGAGCAGTACTTC. This codes for CASNLMGALGYEQYF.